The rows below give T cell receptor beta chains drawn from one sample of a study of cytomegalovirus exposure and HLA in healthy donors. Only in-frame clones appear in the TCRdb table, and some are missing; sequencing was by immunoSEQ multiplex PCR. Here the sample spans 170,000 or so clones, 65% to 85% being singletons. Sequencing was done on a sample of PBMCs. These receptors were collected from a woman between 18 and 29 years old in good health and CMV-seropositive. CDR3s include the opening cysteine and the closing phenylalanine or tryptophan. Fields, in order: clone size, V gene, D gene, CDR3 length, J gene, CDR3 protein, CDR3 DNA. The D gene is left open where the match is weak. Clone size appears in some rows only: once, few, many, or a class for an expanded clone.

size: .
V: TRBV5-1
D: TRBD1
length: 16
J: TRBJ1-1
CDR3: CASSLGGTGVNTEAFF
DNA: TGCGCCAGCAGCTTGGGTGGAACAGGGGTCAACACTGAAGCTTTCTTT

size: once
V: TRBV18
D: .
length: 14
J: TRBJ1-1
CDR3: CASSPRGLNTEAFF
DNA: TGTGCCAGCTCACCTAGGGGTCTGAACACTGAAGCTTTCTTT

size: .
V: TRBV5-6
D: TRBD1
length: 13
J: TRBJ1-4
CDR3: CASSPTGREKLFF
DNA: TGTGCCAGCAGTCCGACAGGGCGGGAAAAACTGTTTTTT

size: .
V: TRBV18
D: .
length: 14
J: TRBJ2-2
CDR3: CASSPAGLTGELFF
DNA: TGTGCCAGCTCACCCGCAGGGCTCACCGGGGAGCTGTTTTTT

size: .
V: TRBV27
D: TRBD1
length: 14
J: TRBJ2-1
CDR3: CASSLRDRGDEQFF
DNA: TGTGCCAGCAGTTTACGGGACAGGGGCGATGAGCAGTTCTTC

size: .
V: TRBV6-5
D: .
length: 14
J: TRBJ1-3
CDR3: CASRAQGTGNTIYF
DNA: TGTGCCAGCAGGGCTCAGGGTACCGGAAACACCATATATTTT

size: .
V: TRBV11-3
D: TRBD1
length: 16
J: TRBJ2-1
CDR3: CASSFFWDRGDNEQFF
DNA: TGTGCCAGCAGCTTCTTCTGGGACAGGGGAGACAATGAGCAGTTCTTC

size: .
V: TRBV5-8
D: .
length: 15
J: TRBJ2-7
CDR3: CASSRGWDFPYEQYF
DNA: TGTGCCAGCAGCCGTGGTTGGGACTTTCCCTACGAGCAGTACTTC

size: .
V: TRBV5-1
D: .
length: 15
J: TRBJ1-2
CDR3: CASSLASGSNYGYTF
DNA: TGCGCCAGCAGCTTGGCTTCAGGGTCTAACTATGGCTACACCTTC

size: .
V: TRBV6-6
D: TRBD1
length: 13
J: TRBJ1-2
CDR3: CASNPGTGYGYTF
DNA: TGTGCCAGCAACCCGGGGACAGGCTATGGCTACACCTTC

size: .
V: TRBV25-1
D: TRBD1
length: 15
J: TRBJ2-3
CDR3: CASSERTGGGDTQYF
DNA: TGTGCCAGCAGTGAGCGGACAGGGGGCGGGGATACGCAGTATTTT

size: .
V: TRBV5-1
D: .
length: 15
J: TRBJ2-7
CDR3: CASSLKPTETYEQYF
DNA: TGCGCCAGCAGCTTGAAGCCCACCGAAACCTACGAGCAGTACTTC

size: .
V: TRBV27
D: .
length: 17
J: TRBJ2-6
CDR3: CASTDGGSVRGANVLTF
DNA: TGTGCCAGCACCGATGGAGGTTCGGTGCGAGGGGCCAACGTCCTGACTTTC

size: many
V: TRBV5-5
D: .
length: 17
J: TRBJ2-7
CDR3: CASSLGLNVADSYEQYF
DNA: TGTGCCAGCAGCTTAGGCCTAAATGTAGCGGACTCCTACGAGCAGTACTTC

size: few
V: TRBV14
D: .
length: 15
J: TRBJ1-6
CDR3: CASSQRTGFNSPLHF
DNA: TGTGCCAGCAGCCAACGCACAGGCTTTAATTCACCCCTCCACTTT